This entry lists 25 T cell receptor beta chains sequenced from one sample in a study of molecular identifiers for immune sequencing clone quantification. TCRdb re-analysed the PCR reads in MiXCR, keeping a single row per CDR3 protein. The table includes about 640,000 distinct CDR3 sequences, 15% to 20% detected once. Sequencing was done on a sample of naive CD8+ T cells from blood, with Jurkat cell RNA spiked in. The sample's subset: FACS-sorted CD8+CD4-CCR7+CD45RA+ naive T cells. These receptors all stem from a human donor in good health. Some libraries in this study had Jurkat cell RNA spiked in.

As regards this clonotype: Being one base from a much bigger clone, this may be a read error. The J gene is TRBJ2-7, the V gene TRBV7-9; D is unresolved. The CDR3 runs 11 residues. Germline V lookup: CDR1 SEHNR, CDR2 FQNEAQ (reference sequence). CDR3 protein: CANSFRDEQYF. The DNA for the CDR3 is TGTGCCAACAGCTTCCGGGACGAGCAGTACTTC.

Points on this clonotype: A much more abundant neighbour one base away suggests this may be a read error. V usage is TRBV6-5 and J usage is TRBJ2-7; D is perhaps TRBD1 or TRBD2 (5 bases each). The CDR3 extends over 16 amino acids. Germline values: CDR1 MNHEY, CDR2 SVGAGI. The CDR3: CANSYSAGTRTYEQYF. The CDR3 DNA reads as TGTGCCAACAGTTACTCGGCTGGGACGCGGACCTACGAGCAGTACTTC.

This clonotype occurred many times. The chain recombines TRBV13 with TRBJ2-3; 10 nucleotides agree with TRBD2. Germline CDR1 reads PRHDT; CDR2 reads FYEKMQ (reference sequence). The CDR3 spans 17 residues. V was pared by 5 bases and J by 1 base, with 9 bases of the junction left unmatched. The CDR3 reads CASSLSLAGVGTDTQYF. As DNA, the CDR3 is TGTGCCAGCAGCCTCTCGCTAGCGGGGGTGGGCACAGATACGCAGTATTTT.

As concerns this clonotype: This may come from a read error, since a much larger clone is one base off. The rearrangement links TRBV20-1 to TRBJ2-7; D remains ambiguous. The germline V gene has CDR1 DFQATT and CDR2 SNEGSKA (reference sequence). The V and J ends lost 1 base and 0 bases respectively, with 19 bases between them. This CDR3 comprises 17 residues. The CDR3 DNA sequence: TGCAGTGCTAGAGGAGTGACCCCGCAGGCTCTCTCCTACGAGCAGTACTTC. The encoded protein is CSARGVTPQALSYEQYF.

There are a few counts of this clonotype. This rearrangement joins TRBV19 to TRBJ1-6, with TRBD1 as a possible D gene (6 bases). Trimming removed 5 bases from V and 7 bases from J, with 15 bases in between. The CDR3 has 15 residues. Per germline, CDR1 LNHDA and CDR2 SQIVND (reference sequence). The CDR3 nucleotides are TGTGCCAGTAGTTCTTACCCCACAGGGAATTCACCCCTCCACTTT. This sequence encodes CASSSYPTGNSPLHF.

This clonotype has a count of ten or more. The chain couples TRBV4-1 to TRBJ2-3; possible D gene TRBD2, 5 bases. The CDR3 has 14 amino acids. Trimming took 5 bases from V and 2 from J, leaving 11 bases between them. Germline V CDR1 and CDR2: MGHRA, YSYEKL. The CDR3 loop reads CASSYGLYTDTQYF. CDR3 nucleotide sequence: TGCGCCAGCAGCTATGGACTTTACACAGATACGCAGTATTTT.

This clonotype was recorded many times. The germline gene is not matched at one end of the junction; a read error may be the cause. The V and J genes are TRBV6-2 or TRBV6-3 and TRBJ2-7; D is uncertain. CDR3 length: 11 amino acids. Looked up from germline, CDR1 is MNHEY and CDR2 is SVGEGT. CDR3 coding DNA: TGTGCCAGCAGTCACTCCTACGAGCAGTACTTC. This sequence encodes CASSHSYEQYF.

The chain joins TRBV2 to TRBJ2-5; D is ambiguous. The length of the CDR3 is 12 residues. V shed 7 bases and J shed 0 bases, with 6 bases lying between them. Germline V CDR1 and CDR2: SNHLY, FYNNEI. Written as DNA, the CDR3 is TGTGCCAGCATATGGTACCAAGAGACCCAGTACTTC. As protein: CASIWYQETQYF.

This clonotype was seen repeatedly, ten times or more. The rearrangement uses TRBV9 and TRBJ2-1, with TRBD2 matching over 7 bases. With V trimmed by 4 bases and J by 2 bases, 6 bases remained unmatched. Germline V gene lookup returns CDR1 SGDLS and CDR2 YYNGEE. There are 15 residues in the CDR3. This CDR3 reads CASSSSGATYNEQFF. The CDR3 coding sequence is TGTGCCAGCAGCTCCAGCGGGGCGACCTACAATGAGCAGTTCTTC.

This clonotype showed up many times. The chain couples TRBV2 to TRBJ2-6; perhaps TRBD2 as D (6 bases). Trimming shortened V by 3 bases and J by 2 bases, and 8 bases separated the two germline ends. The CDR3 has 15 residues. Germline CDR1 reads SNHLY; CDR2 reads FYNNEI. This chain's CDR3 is CASSDGGTGANVLTF. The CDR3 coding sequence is TGTGCCAGCAGTGATGGGGGGACTGGGGCCAACGTCCTGACTTTC.

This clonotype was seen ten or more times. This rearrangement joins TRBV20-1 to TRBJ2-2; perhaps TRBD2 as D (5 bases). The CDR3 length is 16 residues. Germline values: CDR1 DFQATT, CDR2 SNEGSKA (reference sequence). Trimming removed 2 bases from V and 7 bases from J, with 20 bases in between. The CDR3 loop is CSARPTSFEVLGELFF. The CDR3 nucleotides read TGCAGTGCTAGACCTACTAGTTTTGAGGTTCTCGGGGAGCTGTTTTTT.

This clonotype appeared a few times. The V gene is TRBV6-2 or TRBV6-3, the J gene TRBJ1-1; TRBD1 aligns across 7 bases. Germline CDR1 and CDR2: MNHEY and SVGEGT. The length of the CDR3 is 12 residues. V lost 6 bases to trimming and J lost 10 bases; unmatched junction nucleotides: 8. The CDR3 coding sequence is TGTGCCAGCAGAACAGGACAGGATGGAGCTTTCTTT. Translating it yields CASRTGQDGAFF.

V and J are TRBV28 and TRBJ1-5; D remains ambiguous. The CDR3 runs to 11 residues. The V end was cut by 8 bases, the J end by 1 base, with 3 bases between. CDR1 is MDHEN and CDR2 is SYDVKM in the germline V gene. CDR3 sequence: CASASNQPQHF. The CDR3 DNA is TGTGCCAGCGCAAGCAATCAGCCCCAGCATTTT.

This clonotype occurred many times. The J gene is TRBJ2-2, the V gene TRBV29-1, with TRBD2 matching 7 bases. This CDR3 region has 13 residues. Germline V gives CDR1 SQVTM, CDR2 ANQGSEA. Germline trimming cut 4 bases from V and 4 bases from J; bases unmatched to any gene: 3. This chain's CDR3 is CSVVQRGTGELFF. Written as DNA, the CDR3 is TGCAGCGTTGTTCAGCGGGGCACCGGGGAGCTGTTTTTT.

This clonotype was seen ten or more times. CDR3 DNA: TGTGCCAGCACCCGGGGGTATAACACCGGGGAGCTGTTTTTT. It translates to CASTRGYNTGELFF. This chain connects TRBV12-3 or TRBV12-4 to TRBJ2-2, with D perhaps TRBD2 (6 bases). The V end lost 7 bases, the J end lost 2 bases, and 11 bases lay between the germline ends. The length of the CDR3 is 14 residues.

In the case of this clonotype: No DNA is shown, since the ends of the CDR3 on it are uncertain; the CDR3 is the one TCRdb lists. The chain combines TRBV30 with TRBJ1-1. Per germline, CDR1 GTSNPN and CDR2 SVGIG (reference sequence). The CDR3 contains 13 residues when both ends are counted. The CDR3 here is CAWSVGRGTEDFF.

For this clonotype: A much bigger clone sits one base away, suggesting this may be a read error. The CDR3 sequence is CASKLEAGSSPDTQYF. For the CDR3, the DNA is TGCGCCAGCAAATTGGAAGCGGGAAGTTCCCCAGATACGCAGTATTTT. The V and J genes are TRBV5-1 and TRBJ2-3; 7 nucleotides line up with TRBD2. Germline V gene lookup returns CDR1 SGHRS and CDR2 YFSETQ. This CDR3 has 16 residues. V dropped 6 bases and J dropped 4; count of bases not matched to a gene: 14.

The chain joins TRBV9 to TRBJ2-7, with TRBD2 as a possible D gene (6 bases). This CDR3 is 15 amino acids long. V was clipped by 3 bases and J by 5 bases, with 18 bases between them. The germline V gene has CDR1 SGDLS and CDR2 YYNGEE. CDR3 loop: CASSAVGGRNNEQYF. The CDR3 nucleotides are TGTGCCAGCAGCGCCGTAGGAGGGAGAAATAACGAGCAGTACTTC.

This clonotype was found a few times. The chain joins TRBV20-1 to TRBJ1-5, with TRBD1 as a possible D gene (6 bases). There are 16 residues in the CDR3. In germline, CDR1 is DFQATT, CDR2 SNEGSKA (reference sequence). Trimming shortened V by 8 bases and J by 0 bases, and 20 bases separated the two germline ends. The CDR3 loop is CSIRDTEGYSNQPQHF. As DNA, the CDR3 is TGCAGTATAAGGGACACGGAGGGTTATAGCAATCAGCCCCAGCATTTT.

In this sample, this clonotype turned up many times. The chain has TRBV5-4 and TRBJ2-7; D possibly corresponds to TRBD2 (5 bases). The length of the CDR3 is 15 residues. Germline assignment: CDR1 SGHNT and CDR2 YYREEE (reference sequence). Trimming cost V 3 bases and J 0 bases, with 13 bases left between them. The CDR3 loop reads CASSSEDSYSYEQYF. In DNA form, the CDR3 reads TGTGCCAGCAGCTCGGAGGACTCCTACTCCTACGAGCAGTACTTC.

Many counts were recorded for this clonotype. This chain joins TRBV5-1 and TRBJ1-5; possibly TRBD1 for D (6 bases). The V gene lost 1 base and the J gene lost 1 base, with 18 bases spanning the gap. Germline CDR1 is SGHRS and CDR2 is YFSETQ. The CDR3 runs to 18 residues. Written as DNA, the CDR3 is TGCGCCAGCAGCTTGACCCCTGTTAGAGGGACAAGCAATCAGCCCCAGCATTTT. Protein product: CASSLTPVRGTSNQPQHF.

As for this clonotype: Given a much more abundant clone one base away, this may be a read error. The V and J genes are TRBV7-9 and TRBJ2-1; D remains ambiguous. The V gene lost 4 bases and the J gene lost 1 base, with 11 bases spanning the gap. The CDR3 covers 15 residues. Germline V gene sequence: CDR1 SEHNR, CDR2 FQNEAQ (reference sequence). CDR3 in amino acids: CASSSSPWSYNEQFF. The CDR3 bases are TGTGCCAGCAGCTCTTCGCCCTGGTCCTACAATGAGCAGTTCTTC.

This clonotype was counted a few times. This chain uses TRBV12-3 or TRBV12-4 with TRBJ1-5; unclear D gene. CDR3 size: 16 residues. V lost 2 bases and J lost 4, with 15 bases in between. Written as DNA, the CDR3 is TGTGCCAGCAGTTTATCACCTATGGCTGGAAATCAGCCCCAGCATTTT. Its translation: CASSLSPMAGNQPQHF.

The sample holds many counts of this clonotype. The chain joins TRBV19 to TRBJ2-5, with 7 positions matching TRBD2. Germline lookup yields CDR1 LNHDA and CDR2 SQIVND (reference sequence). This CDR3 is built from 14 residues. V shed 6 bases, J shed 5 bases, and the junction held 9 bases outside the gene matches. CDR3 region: CASSPQGGMETQYF. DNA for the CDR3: TGTGCCAGTAGCCCCCAGGGAGGGATGGAGACCCAGTACTTC.

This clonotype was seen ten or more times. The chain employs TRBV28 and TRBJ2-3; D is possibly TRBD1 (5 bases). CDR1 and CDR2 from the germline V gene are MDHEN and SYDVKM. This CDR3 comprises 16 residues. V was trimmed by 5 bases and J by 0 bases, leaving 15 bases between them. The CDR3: CASSPTLGASTDTQYF. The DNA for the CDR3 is TGTGCCAGCAGTCCAACTCTAGGGGCAAGCACAGATACGCAGTATTTT.